These T cell receptor beta chains were read from a single sample in a study of T cells after yellow fever vaccination. TCRdb reanalysed the 5' RACE reads using MiXCR and keeps one entry per CDR3 protein. The data contain under 600,000 distinct CDR3 sequences, about a fifth of them seen just once; the ten biggest clones take up 16%. The sequenced sample was PBMCs, obtained around 3 weeks after the first yellow fever vaccination. These receptors were collected from a man younger than 30 who received the YFV17D yellow fever vaccine. Both conserved end residues are part of each CDR3. The order of the fields is V gene, CDR3 length, CDR3 protein.

>TRBV20-1|16
CSARDTSGGLRETQYF
>TRBV12-3/TRBV12-4|14
CASRPGTGSHGYTF
>TRBV11-2|14
CASRRYQGNTEAFF
>TRBV4-1|15
CASRGIAGGTDTQYF
>TRBV7-2|13
CASSLDRAGELFF
>TRBV6-1|13
CASAPAEKYEQYF
>TRBV4-2|14
CASSPQGVGAGYTF
>TRBV4-1|14
CASSHGQGGNVLTF
>TRBV5-1|15
CASSFLRDSSYEQYF
>TRBV4-3|15
CASSQDGSFTGELFF